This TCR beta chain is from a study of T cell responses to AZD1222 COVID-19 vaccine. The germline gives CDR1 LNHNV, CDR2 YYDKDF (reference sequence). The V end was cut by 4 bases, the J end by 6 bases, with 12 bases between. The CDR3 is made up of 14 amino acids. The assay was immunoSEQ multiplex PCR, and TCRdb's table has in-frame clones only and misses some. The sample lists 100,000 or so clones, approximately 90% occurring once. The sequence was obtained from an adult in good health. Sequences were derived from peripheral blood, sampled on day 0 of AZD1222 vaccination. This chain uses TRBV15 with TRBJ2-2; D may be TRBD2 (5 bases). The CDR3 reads CATSNRDWAGELFF. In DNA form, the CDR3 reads TGTGCCACCAGCAACCGGGATTGGGCCGGGGAGCTGTTTTTT.